Described below is a single T cell receptor beta chain sequence and its context. Only in-frame clones appear in the TCRdb table, and some are missing; sequencing was by immunoSEQ multiplex PCR. Among around 70,000 clones listed, 90% to 95% were seen once. The CDR3 is 14 amino acids. Germline V lookup: CDR1 MNHEY, CDR2 SVGAGI. With 0 bases removed from V and 0 bases from J, the gap between germline ends came to 6 bases. The data derive from a study of T cell changes during pregnancy in multiple sclerosis. The starting material was peripheral blood, obtained after pregnancy. The receptor was derived from a female donor with multiple sclerosis, enrolled in a pregnancy study. This chain uses TRBV6-5 with TRBJ2-7, with unresolved D. DNA of the CDR3: TGTGCCAGCAGTTACTCGTTCGGCTCCTACGAGCAGTACTTC. Its protein product is CASSYSFGSYEQYF.